The rows below give T cell receptor beta chains drawn from one sample of a study of cytomegalovirus exposure and HLA in healthy donors. Sequenced by immunoSEQ multiplex PCR; TCRdb stores in-frame clones only, minus some. The sample contains around 99,000 clones, 81% of which appear only once. The source material was PBMCs. Receptor source: a man aged 30 to 39 in good health and CMV-seronegative. The CDR3 runs from the conserved cysteine through the conserved F or W. D genes are given only for firm matches. Size tells how often a clone was seen (once, few, many) or the class of an expanded clone, and some rows leave it out.

NA TRBJ2-5 NA TRBV9 TGTGCCAGCAGCGTCGCAGGACATCACCAAGAGACCCAGTACTTC CASSVAGHHQETQYF
NA TRBJ1-1 NA TRBV30 TGTGCCTGGAGGCGTCGAGATGAAGCTTTCTTT CAWRRRDEAFF
TRBD2 TRBJ2-2 NA TRBV4-2 TGTGCCAGCAGCCTAGGGACTAGCGGGAGGGGGACCGGGGAGCTGTTTTTT CASSLGTSGRGTGELFF
TRBD2 TRBJ2-3 NA TRBV5-1 TGCGCCAGCAGCTTGACTAGCGGATCACAGAAGGCGCAGTATTTT CASSLTSGSQKAQYF
NA TRBJ2-5 NA TRBV9 TGTGCCAGCAGCGTAGGAGGGACCCAGTACTTC CASSVGGTQYF
TRBD2 TRBJ2-1 once TRBV5-1 TGCGCCAGCAGCTTGGTTCTAGCGGCTGAGCAGTTCTTC CASSLVLAAEQFF
TRBD1 TRBJ2-7 few TRBV6-1 TGTGCCAGCTCCTCCGGGACAGTCATCTACGAGCAGTACTTC CASSSGTVIYEQYF
NA TRBJ1-1 NA TRBV6-6 TGTGCCAGCAGTTACTCGCGGTGGAACACTGAAGCTTTCTTT CASSYSRWNTEAFF
TRBD1 TRBJ1-2 NA TRBV19 TGTGCCAGTAGTATTGGACAGGGGGCCCGGGGCTATGGCTACACCTTC CASSIGQGARGYGYTF
TRBD1 TRBJ2-7 NA TRBV6-1 TGTGCCAGCCGGGGGCAGGGGGCGCCCTACGAGCAGTACTTC CASRGQGAPYEQYF
NA TRBJ1-4 NA TRBV10-2 TGCGCCAGCAACACGGTCGGAGCAACTAATGAAAAACTGTTTTTT CASNTVGATNEKLFF
TRBD2 TRBJ2-7 once TRBV10-3 TGTGCCACTAGCCCCGGGACTACTTTCTACGAGCAGTACTTC CATSPGTTFYEQYF
TRBD1 TRBJ2-7 NA TRBV25-1 TGTGCCACACAACAGGGGGCATCCTACGAGCAGTACTTC CATQQGASYEQYF
NA TRBJ1-4 NA TRBV18 TGTGCCAGCTCGGCGGGGAGGGGTAATGAAAAACTGTTTTTT CASSAGRGNEKLFF
NA TRBJ2-2 once TRBV6-1 TGTGCCAGCATGACTATTGGCGTGAACACCGGGGAGCTGTTTTTT CASMTIGVNTGELFF
TRBD1 TRBJ2-3 NA TRBV5-4 TGTGCCAGCAGCGGGACAGTAGTCGGCACAGATACGCAGTATTTT CASSGTVVGTDTQYF
NA TRBJ2-7 NA TRBV13 TGTGCCAGCAGCTCAGGCGGACACTCCTACGAGCAGTACTTC CASSSGGHSYEQYF
NA TRBJ2-2 NA TRBV25-1 TGTGCCAGCAGTGATGAAGAATATAGCACCGGGGAGCTGTTTTTT CASSDEEYSTGELFF
NA TRBJ1-1 NA TRBV6-5 TGTGCCAGCAGTTACGGACCAGGGGATGAAGCTTTCTTT CASSYGPGDEAFF
NA TRBJ2-5 NA TRBV5-1 TGCGCCAGCAGCTTGGTGTCCAATAGTAGAGAGACCCAGTACTTC CASSLVSNSRETQYF
NA TRBJ2-1 few TRBV5-6 TGTGCCAGCAGCTTGGGCGGTGAGCAGTTCTTC CASSLGGEQFF
NA TRBJ1-4 NA TRBV30 TGTGCCTGGAGTGTACAAGAAAAACTGTTTTTT CAWSVQEKLFF
NA TRBJ2-1 NA TRBV29-1 TGCAGCGTTGATAGGGGGAGTGACAATGAGCAGTTCTTC CSVDRGSDNEQFF
TRBD2 TRBJ2-3 NA TRBV7-6 TGTGCCAGCAGGGCTAGCGGGAGTAGGGCAGATACGCAGTATTTT CASRASGSRADTQYF
NA TRBJ1-6 NA TRBV7-3 TGTGCCAGCAGCTTAGGAGGGTGGAATTCACCCCTCCACTTT CASSLGGWNSPLHF
NA TRBJ1-4 NA TRBV13 TGTGCCAGCAGCCCCTTAGGGGCCCAAGGAACTAATGAAAAACTGTTTTTT CASSPLGAQGTNEKLFF
NA TRBJ1-2 NA TRBV18 TGTGCCAGCTCATCTACACAGACGGATAGCTATGGCTACACCTTC CASSSTQTDSYGYTF
NA TRBJ1-2 NA TRBV6-5 TGTGCCACATCGACGGGGGGCGTTGGCTACACCTTC CATSTGGVGYTF
TRBD1 TRBJ2-1 once TRBV6-4 TGTGCCAGCAGTGACGCGACAGGGGTGGGCTACAATGAGCAGTTCTTC CASSDATGVGYNEQFF
NA TRBJ2-1 NA TRBV4-1 TGCGCCAGCAGCCACCCCTCCAATGAGCAGTTCTTC CASSHPSNEQFF
NA TRBJ1-5 NA TRBV21-1 TGTGCCAGCAGCAAAGGGAAGGAGGCGTCCCAGCATTTT CASSKGKEASQHF
NA TRBJ2-7 few TRBV12-5 TGTGCTAGTCTCGCCAGGCCAAGTTACGAGCAGTACTTC CASLARPSYEQYF
TRBD2 TRBJ2-7 NA TRBV25-1 TGTGCCAGCAGTGCCCCCGGCCGTAGCGGGAGGGTCCACGAGCAGTACTTC CASSAPGRSGRVHEQYF
TRBD2 TRBJ2-1 NA TRBV27 TGTGCCAGCAGCCTCACTAGCGGAAACTACAATGAGCAGTTCTTC CASSLTSGNYNEQFF
TRBD2 TRBJ2-1 many TRBV11-2 TGTGCCAGCAGCACAATGGGACTAGCGGGAGGCTCCTACAATGAGCAGTTCTTC CASSTMGLAGGSYNEQFF
NA TRBJ2-7 NA TRBV4-1 TGCGCCAGCAGCCAACCAATACAGGGCCATTACGAGCAGTACTTC CASSQPIQGHYEQYF
TRBD1 TRBJ1-1 NA TRBV7-9 TGTGCCAGCAGCGTAGGGGACAGGGCCCCTGAAGCTTTCTTT CASSVGDRAPEAFF
TRBD2 TRBJ2-5 once TRBV5-1 TGCGCCAGCAGCTTGCCTAGCGGAGGCCAAGAGACCCAGTACTTC CASSLPSGGQETQYF
TRBD2 TRBJ2-7 NA TRBV13 TGTGCCAGCAGCTTAAAGGTCAGTGAGACTAGCAGCTACGAGCAGTACTTC CASSLKVSETSSYEQYF
NA TRBJ2-1 NA TRBV7-8 TGTGCCAGCAGCTCCCCGCGACTAGACTACAATGAGCAGTTCTTC CASSSPRLDYNEQFF